This entry describes one T cell receptor beta chain. Its antigen is not identified. The entire patient cohort was treatment-naive prior to thyroid surgery. These data originate in a study of metastatic and nonmetastatic thyroid tumors. Study-wide findings and caveats: Malignant tumors reportedly showed significantly higher TCR beta diversity than benign nodules in both blood and tumor.

TCRdb re-clonotyped the PCR reads via MiXCR. The sample holds fewer than 35,000 clones, under 30% seen once. Germline CDR1 and CDR2: SGHTA and FQGNSA. Trimming cost V 3 bases and J 1 base, with 1 base left between them. The CDR3 is 11 residues long. Sequenced input: blood. The clonotype comes from a female donor with papillary thyroid cancer or a benign thyroid nodule (not recorded which). Some clones in this sample may be carry-over from other donors' samples. J is TRBJ2-7 and V is TRBV7-2; D unclear. CDR3: CASSFSYEQYF. CDR3 DNA: TGTGCCAGCAGCTTTTCCTACGAGCAGTACTTC.